This is a list of T cell receptor beta chains from one sample in a study of T cell changes during pregnancy in multiple sclerosis. The protocol was immunoSEQ multiplex PCR, while the TCRdb copy is restricted to in-frame clones and leaves out a portion. The repertoire has tens of thousands of clones, about 91% of them found once; the top ten carry 0.75% to 0.95%. The sequencing used peripheral blood, collected in the first trimester of pregnancy. Receptor source: a female donor with multiple sclerosis, enrolled in a pregnancy study. The CDR3 runs from the conserved cysteine through the conserved F or W. The D gene is left open where the match is weak. A clone size is listed for some rows: how often the clone was seen (once, few, many), or a class if it is expanded.

J gene | clone size | D gene | V gene | CDR3 protein | CDR3 DNA
TRBJ2-3 | . | . | TRBV9 | CASSGRQRRGDTQYF | TGTGCCAGCAGCGGAAGACAGAGGAGGGGAGATACGCAGTATTTT
TRBJ2-5 | . | . | TRBV7-3 | CASSLSRTPQETQYF | TGTGCCAGCAGCTTATCCCGGACACCGCAAGAGACCCAGTACTTC
TRBJ1-2 | . | . | TRBV4-3 | CASSQTEGLPANYGYTF | TGCGCCAGCAGCCAAACCGAAGGACTCCCAGCTAACTATGGCTACACCTTC
TRBJ1-5 | once | . | TRBV2 | CASWGGQGWNQPQHF | TGTGCCAGCTGGGGAGGGCAGGGTTGGAATCAGCCCCAGCATTTT
TRBJ1-6 | . | TRBD1 | TRBV6-6 | CASSPSQGENSPLHF | TGTGCCAGCAGCCCCTCGCAGGGGGAGAATTCACCCCTCCACTTT
TRBJ2-4 | . | TRBD2 | TRBV7-8 | CASSLRGLAAADIQYF | TGTGCCAGCAGCTTAAGGGGACTAGCGGCGGCGGACATTCAGTACTTC
TRBJ2-3 | once | TRBD1 | TRBV19 | CASSSQGARDTQYF | TGTGCCAGTAGTTCCCAGGGGGCGCGAGATACGCAGTATTTT
TRBJ2-7 | . | . | TRBV6-5 | CASSPWGDNEQYF | TGTGCCAGCAGTCCCTGGGGGGATAACGAGCAGTACTTC
TRBJ1-3 | . | . | TRBV4-1 | CASSHRRGEGGNTIYF | TGCGCCAGCAGCCACAGGCGGGGAGAGGGAGGAAACACCATATATTTT
TRBJ1-1 | . | . | TRBV7-9 | CASSLDRNTEAFF | TGTGCCAGCAGTCTTGACAGGAACACTGAAGCTTTCTTT
TRBJ2-1 | once | TRBD2 | TRBV7-3 | CASSSRGGSSYNEQFF | TGTGCCAGCAGCTCGCGCGGGGGGAGCTCCTACAATGAGCAGTTCTTC
TRBJ1-5 | . | . | TRBV19 | CASSQGRDSNQPQHF | TGTGCCAGTAGCCAGGGCCGAGATAGCAATCAGCCCCAGCATTTT
TRBJ1-2 | . | TRBD1 | TRBV6-1 | CASSETGDYGYTF | TGTGCCAGCAGTGAGACAGGGGACTATGGCTACACCTTC
TRBJ1-1 | . | TRBD1 | TRBV6-5 | CASSRGTGRNTEAFF | TGTGCCAGCAGCCGCGGGACAGGAAGGAACACTGAAGCTTTCTTT
TRBJ2-7 | . | . | TRBV6-5 | CASSRGLGGSYEQYF | TGTGCCAGCAGCAGAGGCCTCGGGGGCTCCTACGAGCAGTACTTC
TRBJ1-4 | . | TRBD1 | TRBV7-9 | CASSQPDRGTEKLFF | TGTGCCAGCAGCCAACCCGACAGGGGGACTGAAAAACTGTTTTTT
TRBJ2-3 | . | . | TRBV10-3 | CAISELGPDTQYF | TGTGCCATCAGTGAGTTGGGGCCAGATACGCAGTATTTT
TRBJ1-2 | . | . | TRBV25-1 | CASSARGLTGYTF | TGTGCCAGCAGTGCTCGGGGACTTACGGGCTACACCTTC
TRBJ2-2 | . | TRBD2 | TRBV19 | CASSIRLAGNTGELFF | TGTGCCAGTAGTATTAGACTAGCGGGGAACACCGGGGAGCTGTTTTTT
TRBJ1-4 | . | . | TRBV5-5 | CASSLAATNEKLFF | TGTGCCAGCAGCTTGGCAGCAACTAATGAAAAACTGTTTTTT
TRBJ2-7 | . | TRBD2 | TRBV4-3 | CASSQLPGGTYEQYF | TGCGCCAGCAGCCAACTTCCGGGGGGTACCTACGAGCAGTACTTC
TRBJ2-7 | . | TRBD1 | TRBV14 | CASSQGTGWVKQYF | TGTGCCAGCAGCCAAGGGACAGGGTGGGTTAAGCAGTACTTC
TRBJ2-7 | . | . | TRBV6-1 | CASSEAGSQFYEQYF | TGTGCCAGCAGTGAAGCTGGGTCACAGTTCTACGAGCAGTACTTC
TRBJ2-2 | . | . | TRBV19 | CASSIGSMGGNTGELFF | TGTGCCAGTAGTATAGGTAGTATGGGGGGGAACACCGGGGAGCTGTTTTTT
TRBJ1-5 | . | . | TRBV15 | CATRQSGEGNQPQHF | TGTGCCACCCGCCAATCCGGAGAGGGCAATCAGCCCCAGCATTTT
TRBJ2-7 | once | TRBD1 | TRBV4-1 | CASSPQGDRASYEQYF | TGCGCCAGCAGCCCCCAAGGGGACAGGGCCTCCTACGAGCAGTACTTC
TRBJ2-7 | . | . | TRBV7-2 | CASSLDGGVGEQYF | TGTGCCAGCAGCTTAGACGGGGGAGTGGGAGAGCAGTACTTC
TRBJ2-1 | . | TRBD1 | TRBV6-5 | CASSYIGQVGEQFF | TGTGCCAGCAGTTACATAGGACAGGTAGGAGAGCAGTTCTTC
TRBJ1-2 | . | TRBD1 | TRBV10-3 | CAIRADRAATNYGYTF | TGTGCCATCAGGGCGGACAGGGCGGCTACTAACTATGGCTACACCTTC
TRBJ2-1 | . | TRBD2 | TRBV7-3 | CASSSRGGPPFF | TGTGCCAGCAGCTCCCGGGGGGGCCCTCCGTTCTTC
TRBJ1-1 | few | . | TRBV7-2 | CASQSRITEAFF | TGTGCCAGCCAATCGAGGATCACTGAAGCTTTCTTT
TRBJ2-1 | . | TRBD2 | TRBV27 | CASSQRGVLLNEQFF | TGTGCCAGCAGTCAGCGGGGGGTCCTTTTAAATGAGCAGTTCTTC